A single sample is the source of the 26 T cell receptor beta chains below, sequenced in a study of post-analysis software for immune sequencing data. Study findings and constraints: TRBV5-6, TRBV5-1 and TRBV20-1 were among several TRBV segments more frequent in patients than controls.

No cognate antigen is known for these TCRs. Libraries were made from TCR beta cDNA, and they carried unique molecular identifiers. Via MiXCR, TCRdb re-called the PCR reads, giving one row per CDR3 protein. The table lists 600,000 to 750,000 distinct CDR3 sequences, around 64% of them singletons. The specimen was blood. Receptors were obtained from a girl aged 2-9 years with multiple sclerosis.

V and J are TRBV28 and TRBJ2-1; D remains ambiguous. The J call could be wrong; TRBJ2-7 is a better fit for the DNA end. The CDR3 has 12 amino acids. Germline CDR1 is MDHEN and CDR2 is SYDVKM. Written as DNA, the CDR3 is TGTGCCAGCAGTGCGACTCTTTATGAGCAGTACTTC. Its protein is CASSATLYEQYF.

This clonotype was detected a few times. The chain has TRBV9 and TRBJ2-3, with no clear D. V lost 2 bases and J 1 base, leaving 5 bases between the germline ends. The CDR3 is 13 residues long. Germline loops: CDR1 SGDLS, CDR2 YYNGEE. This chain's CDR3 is CASSVQGTDTQYF. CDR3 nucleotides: TGTGCCAGCAGCGTCCAGGGCACAGATACGCAGTATTTT.

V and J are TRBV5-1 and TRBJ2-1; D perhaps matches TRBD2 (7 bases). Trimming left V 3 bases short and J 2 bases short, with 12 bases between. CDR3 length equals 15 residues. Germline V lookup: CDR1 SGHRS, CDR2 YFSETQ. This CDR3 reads CASSSGGPAYNEQFF. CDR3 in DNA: TGCGCCAGCAGCTCCGGGGGGCCGGCCTACAATGAGCAGTTCTTC.

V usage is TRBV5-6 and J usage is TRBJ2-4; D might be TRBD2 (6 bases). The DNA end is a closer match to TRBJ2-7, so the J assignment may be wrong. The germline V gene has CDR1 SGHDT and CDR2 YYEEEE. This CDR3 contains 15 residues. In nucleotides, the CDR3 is TGTGCCAGCAGCCCCCGCGGGGAACAGTCCTACGAGCAGTACTTC. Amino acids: CASSPRGEQSYEQYF.

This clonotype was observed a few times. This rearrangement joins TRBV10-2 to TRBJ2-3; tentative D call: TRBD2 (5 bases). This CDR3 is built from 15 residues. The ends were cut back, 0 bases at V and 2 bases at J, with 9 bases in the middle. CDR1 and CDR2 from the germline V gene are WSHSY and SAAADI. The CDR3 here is CASSESASSTDTQYF. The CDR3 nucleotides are TGCGCCAGCAGTGAGTCGGCTAGCTCCACAGATACGCAGTATTTT.

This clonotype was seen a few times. The CDR3 DNA reads TGCAGTGCTAGCTTGGGGCGGCTCCCCTACAATGAGCAGTTCTTC. Its translation is CSASLGRLPYNEQFF. The chain is built from TRBV20-1 and TRBJ2-1, with D tentatively TRBD1 (5 bases). The CDR3 extends over 15 amino acids. Trimming removed 3 bases at V and 2 bases at J, with 14 bases between. Per germline, CDR1 DFQATT and CDR2 SNEGSKA (reference sequence).

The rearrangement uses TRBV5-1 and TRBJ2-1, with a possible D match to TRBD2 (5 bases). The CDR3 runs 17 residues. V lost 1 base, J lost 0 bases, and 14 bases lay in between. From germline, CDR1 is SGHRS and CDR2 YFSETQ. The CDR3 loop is CASSLTPRASSYNEQFF. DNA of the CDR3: TGCGCCAGCAGCTTGACCCCGCGGGCCAGCTCCTACAATGAGCAGTTCTTC.

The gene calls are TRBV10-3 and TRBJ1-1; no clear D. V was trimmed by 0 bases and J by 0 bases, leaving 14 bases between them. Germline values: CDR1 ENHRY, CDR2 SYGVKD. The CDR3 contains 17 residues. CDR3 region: CAISESRAGYMNTEAFF. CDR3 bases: TGTGCCATCAGTGAGTCAAGGGCCGGTTACATGAACACTGAAGCTTTCTTT.

The CDR3 spells CASSWGQIQETQYF. Here the CDR3 DNA reads TGTGCCAGCAGTTGGGGACAGATCCAAGAGACCCAGTACTTC. The chain employs TRBV6-5 and TRBJ2-5, with 7 positions matching TRBD1. The germline gives CDR1 MNHEY, CDR2 SVGAGI. The CDR3 spans 14 residues. V dropped 4 bases and J dropped 1; count of bases not matched to a gene: 3.

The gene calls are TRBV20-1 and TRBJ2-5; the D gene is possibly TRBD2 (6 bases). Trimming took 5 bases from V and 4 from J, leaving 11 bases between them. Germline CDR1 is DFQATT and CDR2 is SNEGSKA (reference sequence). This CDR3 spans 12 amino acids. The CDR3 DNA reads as TGCAGTGCTGGGACTCCGCGAGAGACCCAGTACTTC. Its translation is CSAGTPRETQYF.

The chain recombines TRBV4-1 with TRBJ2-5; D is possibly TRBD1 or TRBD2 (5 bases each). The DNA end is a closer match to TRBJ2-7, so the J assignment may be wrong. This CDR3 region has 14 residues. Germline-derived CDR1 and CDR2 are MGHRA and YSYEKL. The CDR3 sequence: CASSPPGTVYEQYF. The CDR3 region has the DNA TGCGCCAGCAGCCCACCCGGGACCGTCTACGAGCAGTACTTC.

CDR3 residues: CASSPDQGIGNTGELFF. The CDR3 DNA reads as TGCGCCAGCAGCCCGGACCAGGGGATTGGCAACACCGGGGAGCTGTTTTTT. The V and J genes are TRBV5-1 and TRBJ2-2; possible D gene TRBD1, 6 bases. V was shortened by 4 bases and J by 2 bases, with 18 bases between the two germline ends. The CDR3 contains 17 residues. The germline CDR1 and CDR2 sequences are SGHRS and YFSETQ.

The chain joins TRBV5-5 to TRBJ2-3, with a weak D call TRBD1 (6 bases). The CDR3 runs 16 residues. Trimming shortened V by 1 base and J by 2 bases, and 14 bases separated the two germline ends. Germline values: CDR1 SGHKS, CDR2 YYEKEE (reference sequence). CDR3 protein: CASSLIQGTFTDTQYF. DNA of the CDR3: TGTGCCAGCAGCTTGATTCAGGGGACGTTCACAGATACGCAGTATTTT.

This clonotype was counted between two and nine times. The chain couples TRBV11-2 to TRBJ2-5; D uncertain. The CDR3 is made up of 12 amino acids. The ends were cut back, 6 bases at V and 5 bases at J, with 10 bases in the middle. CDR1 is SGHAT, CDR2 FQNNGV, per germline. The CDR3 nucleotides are TGTGCCAGCAGTTATCAAGGGGAGACCCAGTACTTC. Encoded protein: CASSYQGETQYF.

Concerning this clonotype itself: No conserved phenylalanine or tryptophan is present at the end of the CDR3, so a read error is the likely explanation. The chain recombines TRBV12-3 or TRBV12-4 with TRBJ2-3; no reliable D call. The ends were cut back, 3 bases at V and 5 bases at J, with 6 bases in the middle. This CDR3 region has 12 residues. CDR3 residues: CASSLMGDTQYL. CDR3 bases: TGTGCCAGCAGTTTGATGGGAGATACGCAGTATTTG.

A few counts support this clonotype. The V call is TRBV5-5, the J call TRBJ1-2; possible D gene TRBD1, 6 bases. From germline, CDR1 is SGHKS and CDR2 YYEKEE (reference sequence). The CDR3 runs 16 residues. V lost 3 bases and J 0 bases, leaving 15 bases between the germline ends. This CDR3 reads CASSYGNRDPNYGYTF. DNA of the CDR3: TGTGCCAGCAGCTATGGAAACAGGGATCCTAACTATGGCTACACCTTC.

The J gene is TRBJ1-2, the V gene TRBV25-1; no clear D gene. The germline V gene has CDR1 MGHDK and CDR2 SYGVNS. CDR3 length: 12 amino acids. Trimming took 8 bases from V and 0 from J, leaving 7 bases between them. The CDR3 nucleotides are TGTGCCAGCCGGTACTCTAACTATGGCTACACCTTC. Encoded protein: CASRYSNYGYTF.

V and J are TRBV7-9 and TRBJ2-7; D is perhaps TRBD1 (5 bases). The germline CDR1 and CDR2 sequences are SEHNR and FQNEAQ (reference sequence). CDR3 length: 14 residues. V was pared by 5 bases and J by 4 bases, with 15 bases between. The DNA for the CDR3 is TGTGCCAGCAGCAAGGGCCCAGCAGGGTACGAGCAGTACTTC. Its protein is CASSKGPAGYEQYF.

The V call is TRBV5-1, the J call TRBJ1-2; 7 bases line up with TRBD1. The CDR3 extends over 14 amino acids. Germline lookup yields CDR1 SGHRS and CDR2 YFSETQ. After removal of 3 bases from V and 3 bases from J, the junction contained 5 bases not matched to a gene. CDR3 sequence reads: CASSSDQGDYGYTF. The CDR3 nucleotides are TGCGCCAGCAGCTCAGATCAGGGGGACTATGGCTACACCTTC.

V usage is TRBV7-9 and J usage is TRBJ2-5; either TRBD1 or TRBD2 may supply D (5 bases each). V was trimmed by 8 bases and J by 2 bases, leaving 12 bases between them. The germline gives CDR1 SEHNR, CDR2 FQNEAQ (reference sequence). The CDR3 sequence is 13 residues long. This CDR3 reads CASDSWGQETQYF. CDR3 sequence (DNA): TGTGCCAGCGACTCCTGGGGGCAAGAGACCCAGTACTTC.

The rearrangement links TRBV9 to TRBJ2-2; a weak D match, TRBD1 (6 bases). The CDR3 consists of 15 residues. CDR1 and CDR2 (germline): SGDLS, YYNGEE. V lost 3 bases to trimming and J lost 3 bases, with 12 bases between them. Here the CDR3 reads CASSGRDTYTGELFF. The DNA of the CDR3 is TGTGCCAGCAGCGGCCGGGACACCTACACCGGGGAGCTGTTTTTT.

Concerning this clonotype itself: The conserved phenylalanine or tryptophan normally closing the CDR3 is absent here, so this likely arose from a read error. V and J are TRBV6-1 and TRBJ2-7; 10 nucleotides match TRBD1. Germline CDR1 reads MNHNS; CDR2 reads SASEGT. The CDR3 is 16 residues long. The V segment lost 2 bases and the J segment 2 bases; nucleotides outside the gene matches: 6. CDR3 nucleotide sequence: TGTGCCAGCAGTGAAACCCACGGACAGGGGGCCTACGAGCAGTACTGC. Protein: CASSETHGQGAYEQYC.

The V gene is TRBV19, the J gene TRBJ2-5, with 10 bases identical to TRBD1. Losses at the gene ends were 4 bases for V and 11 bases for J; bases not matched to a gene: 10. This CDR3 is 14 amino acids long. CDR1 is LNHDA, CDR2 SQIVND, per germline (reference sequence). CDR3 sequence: CASSTGQGIFRQYF. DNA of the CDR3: TGTGCCAGTAGTACGGGACAGGGGATTTTTCGGCAGTACTTC.

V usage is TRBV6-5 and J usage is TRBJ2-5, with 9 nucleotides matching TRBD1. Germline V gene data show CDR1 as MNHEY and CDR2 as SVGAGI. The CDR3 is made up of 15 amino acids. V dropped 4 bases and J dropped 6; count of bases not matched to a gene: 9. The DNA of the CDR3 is TGTGCCAGCAGTTCACCTGGGACAGGGCCGAAGACCCAGTACTTC. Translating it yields CASSSPGTGPKTQYF.

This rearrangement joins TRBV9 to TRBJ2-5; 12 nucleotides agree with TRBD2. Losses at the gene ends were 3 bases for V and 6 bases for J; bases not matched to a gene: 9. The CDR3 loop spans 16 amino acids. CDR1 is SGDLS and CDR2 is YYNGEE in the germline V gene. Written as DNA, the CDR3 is TGTGCCAGCAGCGCACAACTAGCGGGAGGAAGGAAGACCCAGTACTTC. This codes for CASSAQLAGGRKTQYF.

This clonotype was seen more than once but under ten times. The CDR3 coding sequence is TGCAGTGCTAGAGATTATAGCGGTAAAAACATTCAGTACTTC. Translated: CSARDYSGKNIQYF. The rearrangement links TRBV20-1 to TRBJ2-4, with D possibly matching TRBD2 (6 bases). V lost 0 bases, J lost 4 bases, and 10 bases lay in between. The germline gives CDR1 DFQATT, CDR2 SNEGSKA (reference sequence). The CDR3 loop spans 14 amino acids.